Only a few counts were recorded for the clone carrying this TCR beta chain. Its cognate antigen is unknown. These data are taken from a study of T cell responses to AZD1222 COVID-19 vaccine. General study points: The study found vaccine-associated CD4 TCRs spanning spike, dominant at 160-218 and 743-854. Mostly white British, mostly female donors; authors suggested clonal diversity may be underestimated.

This table comes from immunoSEQ multiplex PCR, and its TCRdb copy is limited to in-frame clones, with some not included. The sample comprises about 66,000 clones, 65% to 80% of which are singletons, and approximately 3.5% rests with the top ten. It was second doses at about 4 or about 12 weeks that were pooled. Germline CDR1 and CDR2: SGDLS and YYNGEE. V was trimmed by 2 bases and J by 1 base, leaving 6 bases between them. The CDR3 is made up of 13 amino acids. This TCR came from an adult who received the AZD1222 COVID-19 vaccine. The rearrangement joins TRBV9 to TRBJ2-5; D is unclear. Sequences were derived from peripheral blood, sampled 28 days after the second AZD1222 dose. The DNA for the CDR3 is TGTGCCAGCAGCGTGTCCAGCCAAGAGACCCAGTACTTC. It specifies CASSVSSQETQYF.